A single sample is the source of the 28 T cell receptor beta chains below, sequenced in a study of molecular identifiers for immune sequencing clone quantification. TCRdb used MiXCR to reprocess the PCR reads, holding one entry per CDR3 protein. This table holds hundreds of thousands of distinct CDR3 sequences, 25% found once. The sample consisted of naive CD8+ T cells from blood, with Jurkat cell RNA spiked in. The sample's subset: FACS-sorted CD8+CD4-CCR7+CD45RA+ naive T cells. Receptors were obtained from a human donor in good health. Some libraries in this study had Jurkat cell RNA spiked in.

This clonotype was counted ten times or more. The chain joins TRBV6-1 to TRBJ1-1; a possible D gene is TRBD1 (5 bases). The germline CDR1 and CDR2 sequences are MNHNS and SASEGT. V was cut by 1 base and J by 11 bases, with 17 bases left in between. The CDR3 is 14 residues long. The CDR3 DNA sequence: TGTGCCAGCAGTGAAGTTGGAGTGGGGGTCTGGGCTTTCTTT. This gives the protein CASSEVGVGVWAFF.

The J gene is TRBJ2-5, the V gene TRBV3-1, with 8 nucleotides matching TRBD2. Germline-derived CDR1 and CDR2 are LGHDT and YNNKEL (reference sequence). V trimming: 3 bases; J trimming: 2 bases; junction bases outside the gene matches: 5. The CDR3 contains 15 residues. The CDR3: CASSQLTSEQETQYF. In nucleotides, the CDR3 is TGTGCCAGCAGCCAGCTGACTAGCGAACAAGAGACCCAGTACTTC.

The chain links TRBV12-3 or TRBV12-4 to TRBJ1-1; no definite D call. Trimming pared 1 base from V and 1 base from J, leaving 7 bases between. The CDR3 is 14 residues long. The CDR3 is CASSLGDENTEAFF. The CDR3 DNA sequence: TGTGCCAGCAGTTTAGGAGACGAGAACACTGAAGCTTTCTTT.

About this clonotype: This is likely a read error, given that the CDR3 carries no conserved phenylalanine or tryptophan at its end. The chain joins TRBV14 to TRBJ2-7, with 8 bases lining up with TRBD2. Per germline, CDR1 SGHDN and CDR2 FVKESK. This CDR3 is 13 amino acids long. With V trimmed by 3 bases and J by 3 bases, 1 base remained unmatched. In nucleotides, the CDR3 is TGTGCCAGCAGCCACGGGAGGGGCTACGAGCAGTACCTC. This codes for CASSHGRGYEQYL.

As regards this clonotype: Relative to the germline gene, one junction end is altered; a read error may explain this. The chain couples TRBV7-6 to TRBJ1-3, with a weak D call TRBD1 (5 bases). Germline loops: CDR1 SGHVS, CDR2 FNYEAQ. The CDR3 totals 14 residues. The CDR3 spells CAGRLGGQGHTIYF. The CDR3 DNA reads as TGTGCCGGCAGACTTGGAGGGCAGGGACACACCATATATTTT.

This clonotype was seen repeatedly, ten times or more. Germline and junction disagree at one end, which may indicate a read error. The chain carries TRBV12-3 or TRBV12-4 and TRBJ2-3, with D uncertain. This CDR3 region has 14 residues. The CDR3 loop reads CASSHTHSKDTQYF. DNA of the CDR3: TGTGCCAGCAGTCACACTCACAGCAAAGATACGCAGTATTTT.

A note on this clonotype: This may stem from a read error, because a much larger clone lies one nucleotide away. The chain recombines TRBV5-6 with TRBJ2-7; 11 nucleotides align to TRBD2. Germline V lookup: CDR1 SGHDT, CDR2 YYEEEE. The CDR3 covers 15 residues. The trim removed 3 bases at V and 5 bases at J, leaving 7 bases unmatched. In DNA, the CDR3 is TGTGCCAGCAGCTATACGACTAGCGGGACCCACGAGCAGTACTTC. This gives the protein CASSYTTSGTHEQYF.

This clonotype was picked up many times. The chain joins TRBV9 to TRBJ1-5, with a tentative D call TRBD1 (5 bases). This CDR3 region has 14 residues. Trimming left V 0 bases short and J 9 bases short, with 13 bases between. Germline CDR1 is SGDLS and CDR2 is YYNGEE. CDR3 coding DNA: TGTGCCAGCAGCGTAGGAGGGGCCTCGGGGCCCCAGCATTTT. This gives the protein CASSVGGASGPQHF.

This clonotype has more than one count but fewer than ten. V usage is TRBV5-6 and J usage is TRBJ1-6; TRBD1 might be the D (6 bases). Germline loops: CDR1 SGHDT, CDR2 YYEEEE. Trimming left V 3 bases short and J 10 bases short, with 14 bases between. The CDR3 has 14 amino acids. The CDR3 loop reads CASSSPRTDSPLHF. The DNA of the CDR3 is TGTGCCAGCAGCTCCCCCCGGACAGACTCACCCCTCCACTTT.

A word on this clonotype: A much larger clone lies a single base off, so this may be a read error. The conserved closing phenylalanine or tryptophan is absent in this CDR3, likely reflecting a read error. The rearrangement joins TRBV6-5 to TRBJ2-7; 7 bases agree with TRBD1. The CDR3 is 14 residues long. J was trimmed by 2 bases and V by 2 bases; bases with no gene match: 3. Germline V gene lookup returns CDR1 MNHEY and CDR2 SVGAGI. The CDR3 loop is CASSYRGLTYEQYL. In nucleotides, the CDR3 is TGTGCCAGCAGTTACAGGGGGCTAACCTACGAGCAGTACCTC.

This rearrangement joins TRBV20-1 to TRBJ2-7; D gene unclear. The CDR3 consists of 14 residues. Germline CDR1 is DFQATT and CDR2 is SNEGSKA (reference sequence). Trimming removed 5 bases at V and 2 bases at J, with 16 bases between. The CDR3 loop is CSAQAPGPTYEQYF. Here the CDR3 DNA reads TGCAGTGCTCAAGCACCTGGGCCCACCTACGAGCAGTACTTC.

This chain links TRBV12-3 or TRBV12-4 with TRBJ2-3; no reliable D call. V shed 3 bases and J shed 0 bases, with 7 bases lying between them. The length of the CDR3 is 14 residues. CDR3 coding DNA: TGTGCCAGCAGTTTTAAATCTAGCACAGATACGCAGTATTTT. Protein product: CASSFKSSTDTQYF.

With regard to this clonotype: It may be a read error: a sequence one base away is much more abundant. The chain has TRBV12-5 and TRBJ1-5; D is perhaps TRBD1 (6 bases). This CDR3 comprises 16 residues. The V end lost 0 bases, the J end lost 3 bases, and 12 bases lay between the germline ends. The germline gives CDR1 LGHNT, CDR2 FRNRAP. CDR3 bases: TGTGCTAGTGGTTTGGTAATAGGGGGATCCAATCAGCCCCAGCATTTT. It encodes CASGLVIGGSNQPQHF.

V and J are TRBV7-9 and TRBJ2-7; tentatively, D is TRBD2 (6 bases). The CDR3 runs to 15 residues. With 4 bases removed from V and 4 bases from J, the gap between germline ends came to 17 bases. Per germline, CDR1 SEHNR and CDR2 FQNEAQ (reference sequence). The CDR3 reads CASSSSSGEPYEQYF. The CDR3 bases are TGTGCCAGCAGCTCATCGTCGGGGGAGCCTTACGAGCAGTACTTC.

This clonotype was detected a few times. The chain joins TRBV20-1 to TRBJ2-3; D uncertain. Germline CDR1 is DFQATT and CDR2 is SNEGSKA (reference sequence). This CDR3 has 14 residues. The V end was cut by 0 bases, the J end by 2 bases, with 9 bases between. The CDR3 here is CSARDDFNTDTQYF. CDR3 nucleotides: TGCAGTGCTAGAGATGACTTTAACACAGATACGCAGTATTTT.

A remark on this clonotype: A read error may explain this, as a much larger clone is one base away. This chain connects TRBV7-2 to TRBJ2-3; TRBD2 aligns across 9 bases. After removal of 1 base from V and 8 bases from J, the junction contained 4 bases not matched to a gene. CDR3 length: 14 residues. Germline CDR1 reads SGHTA; CDR2 reads FQGNSA. The CDR3 coding sequence is TGTGCCAGCAGCTTAGGACTAGCGGCAGGTACGCAGTATTTT. The encoded protein is CASSLGLAAGTQYF. Supplemented by reference TRBV7-2 and TRBJ2-3, the full variable domain reads GAGVSQSPSNKVTEKGKDVELRCDPISGHTALYWYRQSLGQGLEFLIYFQGNSAPDKSGLPSDRFSAERTGGSVSTLTIQRTQQEDSAVYLCASSLGLAAGTQYFGPGTRLTVL.

This chain joins TRBV2 and TRBJ2-2; 7 bases are shared with TRBD1. CDR1 SNHLY and CDR2 FYNNEI come from the germline V gene. The CDR3 covers 13 residues. With V trimmed by 7 bases and J by 7 bases, 6 bases remained unmatched. The CDR3 DNA is TGTGCCAGCAATGAGGGGGCTCACGGGGAGCTGTTTTTT. Translated, it gives CASNEGAHGELFF. Variable domain in full (rest from reference TRBV2 and TRBJ2-2): EPEVTQTPSHQVTQMGQEVILRCVPISNHLYFYWYRQILGQKVEFLVSFYNNEISEKSEIFDDQFSVERPDGSNFTLKIRSTKLEDSAMYFCASNEGAHGELFFGEGSRLTVL.

Regarding this clonotype: Without the conserved terminal phenylalanine or tryptophan, this CDR3 likely stems from a read error. V gene TRBV20-1 combines with J gene TRBJ2-1, with 7 positions matching TRBD1. The CDR3 is 14 amino acids. The trim removed 3 bases at V and 4 bases at J, leaving 6 bases unmatched. The V gene's germline CDR1 is DFQATT and CDR2 SNEGSKA (reference sequence). CDR3 coding DNA: TGCAGTGCTAGTGGAGACAGGGTATACAATGAGCAGTTCTCC. It yields the protein CSASGDRVYNEQFS.

This clonotype was seen a few times. The chain is built from TRBV7-9 and TRBJ2-2; no clear D. Germline values: CDR1 SEHNR, CDR2 FQNEAQ (reference sequence). The ends were cut back, 4 bases at V and 7 bases at J, with 13 bases in the middle. CDR3 length: 14 amino acids. CDR3 DNA sequence: TGTGCCAGCAGCTCCGAGATGGTTGTCGGGGAGCTGTTTTTT. Its protein is CASSSEMVVGELFF.

The table lists this clonotype with a few counts. The conserved final phenylalanine or tryptophan is absent from the CDR3, which likely points to a read error. The V call is TRBV4-3, the J call TRBJ2-7, with D perhaps TRBD1 (6 bases). The length of the CDR3 is 15 residues. V lost 2 bases and J 1 base, leaving 12 bases between the germline ends. Germline V gene lookup returns CDR1 LGHNA and CDR2 YSLEER. The chain's CDR3 is CASSQSIRGSYEQYL. The CDR3 DNA sequence: TGCGCCAGCAGCCAAAGTATAAGGGGGTCCTACGAGCAGTACCTC.

The V and J genes are TRBV7-9 and TRBJ2-2; D is ambiguous. The CDR3 extends over 16 amino acids. Trimming removed 3 bases from V and 5 bases from J, with 16 bases in between. CDR1 and CDR2 (germline): SEHNR, FQNEAQ (reference sequence). The DNA for the CDR3 is TGTGCCAGCAGCTTCCACTCTACCTATATTACCGGGGAGCTGTTTTTT. Protein product: CASSFHSTYITGELFF.

The rearrangement uses TRBV4-1 and TRBJ1-6; TRBD1 matches 7 bases. This CDR3 is built from 14 residues. V lost 5 bases and J lost 6; bases outside the gene matches: 4. Germline V lookup: CDR1 MGHRA, CDR2 YSYEKL. As DNA, the CDR3 is TGCGCCAGCAGCTCATGGGACAGTAATTCACCCCTCCACTTT. Its protein product is CASSSWDSNSPLHF.

Comments on this clonotype: A clone one base away is much larger, so this may be a read error. The V gene is TRBV7-6, the J gene TRBJ1-5; no clear D. Per the germline V gene, CDR1 is SGHVS and CDR2 is FNYEAQ. This CDR3 has 14 amino acids. The DNA of the CDR3 is TGTACCAGCAGCTTAGTGTATAGCAATCAGCCCCAGCATTTT. It encodes CTSSLVYSNQPQHF. Together with reference TRBV7-6 and TRBJ1-5, the CDR3 gives the full variable domain: GAGVSQSPRYKVTKRGQDVALRCDPISGHVSLYWYRQALGQGPEFLTYFNYEAQQDKSGLPNDRFSAERPEGSISTLTIQRTEQRDSAMYRCTSSLVYSNQPQHFGDGTRLSIL.

This clonotype appeared many times. The chain carries TRBV30 and TRBJ2-7; D is unresolved. This CDR3 comprises 11 residues. Germline CDR1 GTSNPN, CDR2 SVGIG (reference sequence). V lost 1 base to trimming and J lost 2 bases, with 3 bases between them. CDR3 protein: CAWSAAYEQYF. CDR3 nucleotides: TGTGCCTGGAGTGCGGCCTACGAGCAGTACTTC.

CDR3 in amino acids: CASSLTRGQSYEQYF. CDR3 coding DNA: TGTGCCAGCAGTTTAACGAGGGGGCAGAGCTACGAGCAGTACTTC. The chain links TRBV27 to TRBJ2-7, with TRBD1 matching over 7 bases. This CDR3 has 15 amino acids. CDR1 and CDR2 from the germline V gene are MNHEY and SMNVEV (reference sequence). The J segment lost 3 bases and the V segment lost 2 bases, leaving 7 bases of the junction unmatched.

The rearrangement links TRBV4-3 to TRBJ2-7; D may be TRBD1 or TRBD2 (5 bases each). V was pared by 0 bases and J by 3 bases, with 12 bases between. Germline CDR1 is LGHNA and CDR2 is YSLEER. The CDR3 extends over 15 amino acids. The CDR3 spells CASSQDEGRDYEQYF. For the CDR3, the DNA is TGCGCCAGCAGCCAAGATGAGGGCAGGGACTACGAGCAGTACTTC.

This clonotype showed up many times. This sequence joins TRBV9 and TRBJ2-4; a weak D match, TRBD1 (6 bases). V lost 4 bases to trimming and J lost 6 bases, with 14 bases between them. This CDR3 is built from 14 residues. CDR1 is SGDLS and CDR2 is YYNGEE in the germline V gene. The CDR3 region has the DNA TGTGCCAGCAGCTCCCGGGACATTCCAAACATTCAGTACTTC. Translation: CASSSRDIPNIQYF.

Of note for this clonotype: Compared with germline, one end of the junction differs, possibly owing to a read error. This chain uses TRBV10-3 with TRBJ2-7; 7 positions match TRBD2. Germline V gene sequence: CDR1 ENHRY, CDR2 SYGVKD. The CDR3 has 16 amino acids. The CDR3 nucleotides are TGTGCCCTCAGTGTTTTCCCTCGGGGGGAGAACTACGAGCAGTACTTC. Protein product: CALSVFPRGENYEQYF.